Sequencing of this TCR beta chain was carried out in a study of radiation and T cells in renal cell carcinoma. Findings of the study overall: Top tumor clonotypes rose in blood 2 weeks post-radiation, then contracted.

Here immunoSEQ multiplex PCR was the method, and the copy in TCRdb shows in-frame clones only, minus some. The sample contains over 85,000 clones, 70% to 85% of which appear only once. Remarks on this clone: Its antigen is unknown.

Time point here: baseline pretreatment blood. The treatment denotes: 15 Gy SBRT to primary tumor, nephrectomy 4 weeks later. After SBRT, blood was collected at 2 and 4 weeks, plus baseline. The CDR3 runs to 16 residues. Germline CDR1 and CDR2: SGHRS and YFSETQ. V lost 0 bases, J lost 11 bases, and 23 bases lay in between. This clonotype was obtained from a man aged 60 to 69 with renal cell carcinoma. This sample comprised blood, obtained from a patient whose treatment included radiotherapy and nephrectomy. The gene calls are TRBV5-1 and TRBJ1-2; D might be TRBD1 (5 bases). The CDR3 spells CASSLGFQGSSSVYTF. The CDR3 nucleotides read TGCGCCAGCAGCTTGGGATTTCAGGGCAGTAGTTCCGTTTACACCTTC.